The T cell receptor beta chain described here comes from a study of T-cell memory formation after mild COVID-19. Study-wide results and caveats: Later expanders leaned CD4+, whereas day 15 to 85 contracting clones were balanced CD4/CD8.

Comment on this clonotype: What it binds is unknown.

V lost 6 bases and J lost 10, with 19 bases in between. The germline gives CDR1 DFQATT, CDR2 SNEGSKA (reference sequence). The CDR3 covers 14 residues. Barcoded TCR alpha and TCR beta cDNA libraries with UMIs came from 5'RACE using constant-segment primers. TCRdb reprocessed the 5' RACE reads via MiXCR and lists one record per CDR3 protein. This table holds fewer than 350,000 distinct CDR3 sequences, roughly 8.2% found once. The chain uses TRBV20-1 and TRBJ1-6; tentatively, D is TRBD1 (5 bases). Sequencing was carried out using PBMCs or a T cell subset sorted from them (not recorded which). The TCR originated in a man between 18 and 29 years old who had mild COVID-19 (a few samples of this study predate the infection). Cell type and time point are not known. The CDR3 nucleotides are TGCAGTGCAAACAGGTTGTCAGGCGAATCACCCCTCCACTTT. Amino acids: CSANRLSGESPLHF.